This is a list of T cell receptor beta chains from one sample in a study of regulatory T cells in long-lasting Graves disease. TCRdb fed the multiplex PCR reads into MiXCR, producing one record per CDR3 protein. Of 400,000 to 500,000 distinct CDR3 sequences in the sample, roughly 21% are singletons; the top ten hold around 7%. The sample was peripheral blood mononuclear cells (PBMCs), taken when the disease was refractory, from a patient treated with antithyroid drugs. The receptors shown here come from a female donor with Graves disease. CDR3s include the opening cysteine and the closing phenylalanine or tryptophan. The D gene is left open where the match is weak. Expanded clones get a size class; other rows say once, few or many, or leave the size out.

many	TRBV3-1	TRBJ1-4	-	TGTGCCAGCAGCCAAGGGGCAGAGACGAATGAAAAACTGTTTTTT	CASSQGAETNEKLFF
many	TRBV28	TRBJ2-7	-	TGTGCCAGCAGTTTAACCTTTAGCGTTTCCTACGAGCAGTACTTC	CASSLTFSVSYEQYF
few	TRBV30	TRBJ2-1	-	TGTGCCTGGAGTGGGGGACCCTGGAATGAGCAGTTCTTC	CAWSGGPWNEQFF
many	TRBV20-1	TRBJ2-5	-	TGCAGTGCTAGAGCTGGACTCCAAGAGACCCAGTACTTC	CSARAGLQETQYF
many	TRBV2	TRBJ1-1	-	TGTGCCAGCAGTGAACAGTGGGGGGGAACTGAAGCTTTCTTT	CASSEQWGGTEAFF
-	TRBV12-5	TRBJ1-2	-	TGTGCTAGTGGTCTCGACAGGTGGCATCGCTATGGCTACACCTTC	CASGLDRWHRYGYTF
-	TRBV20-1	TRBJ2-7	-	TGCAGTGCTAGGGTCCGGGACCGCACCTACGAGCAGTACTTC	CSARVRDRTYEQYF
-	TRBV12-3/TRBV12-4	TRBJ1-1	TRBD1	TGTGCCACCGCCCTGTGGGACAGAGATACTGAAGCTTTCTTT	CATALWDRDTEAFF
few	TRBV4-1	TRBJ2-5	-	TGCGCCAGCAGACAGTCCCTATTGTCCTCGAGGGAGACCCAGTACTTC	CASRQSLLSSRETQYF
many	TRBV6-5	TRBJ2-2	TRBD1	TGTGCCAGCAGTTACCGACAGGGGACTCCGCAGAACACCGGGGAGCTGTTTTTT	CASSYRQGTPQNTGELFF
-	TRBV6-1	TRBJ1-1	TRBD1	TGTGCCAGCAGTCAACAGGGGGACCATTATGAAGCTTTCTTT	CASSQQGDHYEAFF
-	TRBV29-1	TRBJ2-7	-	TGCAGCGTCGGTGACAGCTCGATCCCCTACGAGCAGTACTTC	CSVGDSSIPYEQYF
many	TRBV2	TRBJ1-2	-	TGTGCCAGCAGTGAAGAGGTTACATGGGATGGCTACACCTTC	CASSEEVTWDGYTF
-	TRBV15	TRBJ1-3	-	TGTGCCACCAGCAGAGATGGGGCCTCTGGAAACACCATATATTTT	CATSRDGASGNTIYF
few	TRBV2	TRBJ2-2	-	TGTGCCAGCAGTGAAAGGAGGCAACCGAACACCGGGGAGCTGTTTTTT	CASSERRQPNTGELFF
-	TRBV6-1	TRBJ1-6	TRBD1	TGTGCCACCCGGACAGGTGATTCACCCCTCCACTTT	CATRTGDSPLHF
few	TRBV9	TRBJ1-2	-	TGTGCCAGCAGCGTAGGACAGAGGGTGAACTATGGCTACACCTTC	CASSVGQRVNYGYTF
-	TRBV28	TRBJ1-2	-	TGTGCCAGCAGTTTGATCGCCGGTGGCGATGGCTACGCCTTC	CASSLIAGGDGYAF
-	TRBV5-1	TRBJ2-7	TRBD2	TGCGCCAGCAGCTTGTCGATCTGGGGGGGAAGCTTACGGGAGCAGTACTTC	CASSLSIWGGSLREQYF
-	TRBV30	TRBJ2-7	-	TGTGCCTGGAATCTCGGTGACTACAAGCAGTACTTC	CAWNLGDYKQYF
-	TRBV19	TRBJ1-1	-	TGTGCCAGTACCGCAGGACCTGAAGCTTTCTTT	CASTAGPEAFF
-	TRBV20-1	TRBJ2-5	TRBD2	TGCAGTGCTAGACCCGGGACTAGCCGGCAAGAGACCCAGTACTTC	CSARPGTSRQETQYF
few	TRBV19	TRBJ1-5	-	TGTGCCAGTAGTATAGATTGGGTAGGGGGAAGCAATCAGCCCCAGCATTTT	CASSIDWVGGSNQPQHF
many	TRBV7-9	TRBJ1-5	TRBD1	TGTGCCAGCAGCCCCGGGACAGACAGTTTCAATCAGCCCCAGCATTTT	CASSPGTDSFNQPQHF
-	TRBV20-1	TRBJ2-3	TRBD2	TGCAGTGCTAGAGCTGCTAGCGGGGGAACAAGCACAGATACGCAGTATTTT	CSARAASGGTSTDTQYF
-	TRBV7-9	TRBJ1-3	-	TGTGCCAGCAGCTTAGATCAGGGCTCTGGAAACACCATATATTTT	CASSLDQGSGNTIYF
few	TRBV25-1	TRBJ1-2	-	TGTGCCAGCAGTGAAGGCGGGGTCTATGGCTACACCTTC	CASSEGGVYGYTF